This entry lists 30 T cell receptor beta chains sequenced from one sample in a study of T-cell reconstitution after alpha-beta-depleted transplantation in children. Unique molecular identifiers featured in how the TCRbeta library was prepared. Each CDR3 protein is one row after TCRdb ran MiXCR on the PCR reads. In the table there are fewer than 130,000 distinct CDR3 sequences, under 13% of which are singletons. The sample here was PBMCs from the stem cell graft donor, taken from the stem cell graft. The receptors here all came from a human donor who donated a stem cell graft to a child with acute lymphoblastic leukemia.

This clonotype has a count of ten or more. V gene TRBV12-3 or TRBV12-4 combines with J gene TRBJ1-2; weak D call: TRBD1 (6 bases). V was clipped by 5 bases and J by 6 bases, with 13 bases between them. The length of the CDR3 is 13 residues. CDR3 DNA: TGTGCCAGCAGTCACAGGGCCACGCATGGCTACACCTTC. This encodes CASSHRATHGYTF.

There are many counts of this clonotype. The DNA of the CDR3 is TGTGCCAGCAGCTTAGCAAATGAGCAGTTCTTC. It codes for CASSLANEQFF. The V and J genes are TRBV11-1 and TRBJ2-1, with D hard to call. The germline V gene encodes CDR1 SGHAT and CDR2 FQDESV (reference sequence). V was shortened by 0 bases and J by 7 bases, with 1 base between the two germline ends. The CDR3 contains 11 residues. Looking up the rest from reference TRBV11-1 and TRBJ2-1 gives the full variable domain: EAEVAQSPRYKITEKSQAVAFWCDPISGHATLYWYRQILGQGPELLVQFQDESVVDDSQLPKDRFSAERLKGVDSTLKIQPAELGDSAMYLCASSLANEQFFGPGTRLTVL.

This clonotype showed up many times. J is TRBJ2-1 and V is TRBV27, with 11 bases lining up with TRBD2. The V gene's germline CDR1 is MNHEY and CDR2 SMNVEV (reference sequence). V was clipped by 6 bases and J by 2 bases; unmatched bases: 3. This CDR3 has 15 residues. The chain's CDR3 is CASSLTSGTYNEQFF. The CDR3 nucleotides are TGTGCCAGCAGCTTGACTAGCGGGACCTACAATGAGCAGTTCTTC.

This clonotype came up many times. The chain is built from TRBV7-6 and TRBJ2-1, with 12 bases lining up with TRBD2. J gave up 0 bases and V 5 bases, and 8 bases lay outside the gene matches. This CDR3 is built from 18 residues. Germline CDR1 is SGHVS and CDR2 is FNYEAQ. As DNA, the CDR3 is TGTGCCAGCAGCAGAGAACTAGCGGGGGGAAGCTCCTACAATGAGCAGTTCTTC. It codes for CASSRELAGGSSYNEQFF.

Concerning this clonotype: Germline is not matched at one junction end, which may reflect a read error. This chain links TRBV7-7 with TRBJ2-5; D possibly uses TRBD1 or TRBD2 (5 bases each). Germline-derived CDR1 and CDR2 are SSHAT and FNYEAQ (reference sequence). The CDR3 runs to 15 residues. CDR3 loop: CASSFEGRSQETQYF. CDR3 bases: TGTGCTAGCAGCTTCGAGGGGCGGAGCCAAGAGACCCAGTACTTC.

This clonotype was counted many times. This chain joins TRBV10-3 and TRBJ1-5, with 7 nucleotides matching TRBD1. Germline V gene sequence: CDR1 ENHRY, CDR2 SYGVKD. The V and J ends lost 8 bases and 4 bases, in that order; junction bases with no gene match: 5. The CDR3 is 13 amino acids. CDR3 sequence (DNA): TGTGCCATCCGGGACAGTGTAAATCAGCCCCAGCATTTT. As protein: CAIRDSVNQPQHF.

The rearrangement joins TRBV24-1 to TRBJ2-2, with no clear D. CDR1 is KGHDR and CDR2 is SFDVKD in the germline V gene. This CDR3 has 12 residues. V lost 5 bases and J 7 bases, leaving 7 bases between the germline ends. CDR3 DNA: TGTGCCACCAGTGTTCCCGGCGGGGAGCTGTTTTTT. Protein product: CATSVPGGELFF.

This clonotype was counted at least ten times. The gene calls are TRBV12-3 or TRBV12-4 and TRBJ2-3; D possibly corresponds to TRBD2 (6 bases). The CDR3 extends over 16 amino acids. Between the trimmed V and J ends, which lost 3 bases and 6 bases, there was a span of 19 bases. The CDR3 region is CASSFGTSSRKDTQYF. CDR3 DNA: TGTGCCAGCAGTTTTGGTACTAGCAGTCGAAAGGATACGCAGTATTTT.

This clonotype appeared many times. The chain employs TRBV7-6 and TRBJ2-7; the D gene is possibly TRBD2 (6 bases). The CDR3 sequence is 13 residues long. Trimming stripped 7 bases from V and 4 bases from J, with 14 bases between. CDR1 and CDR2 (germline): SGHVS, FNYEAQ. This CDR3 is CASTPQEGYEQYF. In nucleotides, the CDR3 is TGTGCCAGCACCCCGCAGGAGGGATACGAGCAGTACTTC.

This clonotype was counted many times. The rearrangement uses TRBV12-3 or TRBV12-4 and TRBJ1-5, with 8 bases identical to TRBD1. J lost 2 bases, V lost 6 bases, and 12 bases had no gene match. This CDR3 has 17 amino acids. In nucleotides, the CDR3 is TGTGCCAGCAGCCCCGGGACAGGTGGTTTGGGCAATCAGCCCCAGCATTTT. This gives the protein CASSPGTGGLGNQPQHF.

Many counts were recorded for this clonotype. The genes are TRBV7-2 and TRBJ1-1; D remains unclear. The V end lost 10 bases, the J end lost 2 bases, and 17 bases lay between the germline ends. Per germline, CDR1 SGHTA and CDR2 FQGNSA. The CDR3 covers 14 residues. CDR3 region: CATLPPRANTEAFF. The DNA for the CDR3 is TGTGCCACCCTACCACCGAGGGCCAACACTGAAGCTTTCTTT. Supplemented by reference TRBV7-2 and TRBJ1-1, the full variable domain reads GAGVSQSPSNKVTEKGKDVELRCDPISGHTALYWYRQSLGQGLEFLIYFQGNSAPDKSGLPSDRFSAERTGGSVSTLTIQRTQQEDSAVYLCATLPPRANTEAFFGQGTRLTVV.

This clonotype was seen a handful of times. The V call is TRBV25-1, the J call TRBJ2-3; 8 nucleotides line up with TRBD2. Per germline, CDR1 MGHDK and CDR2 SYGVNS. Germline trimming cut 2 bases from V and 4 bases from J; bases unmatched to any gene: 5. This CDR3 has 15 residues. The CDR3 region is CASSETGGGPDTQYF. Here the CDR3 DNA reads TGTGCCAGCAGTGAAACCGGGGGGGGCCCAGATACGCAGTATTTT.

A word on this clonotype: This may stem from a read error, because a much larger clone lies one nucleotide away. The conserved closing phenylalanine or tryptophan is absent in this CDR3, likely reflecting a read error. The chain combines TRBV7-2 with TRBJ2-5, with 7 nucleotides matching TRBD1. J gave up 4 bases and V 7 bases, and 3 bases lay outside the gene matches. There are 12 residues in the CDR3. Germline V gene sequence: CDR1 SGHTA, CDR2 FQGNSA. The CDR3 protein is CASTYRGETQYL. CDR3 nucleotides: TGTGCCAGCACTTACAGGGGAGAGACCCAGTACCTC.

This clonotype was recorded at least ten times. The chain employs TRBV5-1 and TRBJ2-2; D remains unclear. Germline CDR1 reads SGHRS; CDR2 reads YFSETQ. The V end was cut by 0 bases, the J end by 0 bases, with 12 bases between. The CDR3 has 17 amino acids. The CDR3 loop is CASSLVIGSSNTGELFF. CDR3 coding DNA: TGCGCCAGCAGCTTGGTTATCGGCTCCTCGAACACCGGGGAGCTGTTTTTT.

This clonotype was seen repeatedly, ten times or more. The chain uses TRBV6-1 and TRBJ2-3; D is unresolved. The V gene's germline CDR1 is MNHNS and CDR2 SASEGT. V lost 3 bases and J 3 bases, leaving 7 bases between the germline ends. The CDR3 has 13 amino acids. The CDR3 coding sequence is TGTGCCAGCAGTGACAGGCTAACAGATACGCAGTATTTT. Its protein is CASSDRLTDTQYF.

There are a few counts of this clonotype. One end of the junction is discordant with germline, which a read error may explain. V and J are TRBV18 and TRBJ2-6; the D gene is possibly TRBD1 (5 bases). Germline V CDR1 and CDR2: KGHSH, LQKENI. The CDR3 consists of 12 residues. CDR3: CASSPGANGLTF. CDR3 sequence (DNA): TGTGCCAGCTCACCTGGGGCCAACGGCCTGACTTTC. Full variable domain (remainder filled in from reference TRBV18 and TRBJ2-6): NAGVMQNPRHLVRRRGQEARLRCSPMKGHSHVYWYRQLPEEGLKFMVYLQKENIIDESGMPKERFSAEFPKEGPSILRIQQVVRGDSAAYFCASSPGANGLTFGAGSRLTVL.

The table lists this clonotype with many counts. This chain uses TRBV5-6 with TRBJ1-6; maybe TRBD1 (5 bases). Germline lookup yields CDR1 SGHDT and CDR2 YYEEEE. Trimming took off 5 bases at V and 6 bases at J, with 12 bases between the two ends. This CDR3 contains 14 residues. The CDR3 loop reads CASRERGVNSPLHF. The CDR3 DNA is TGTGCCAGCAGGGAAAGAGGGGTTAATTCACCCCTCCACTTT.

The chain is built from TRBV19 and TRBJ2-1, with D possibly being TRBD1 (6 bases). The germline V gene has CDR1 LNHDA and CDR2 SQIVND (reference sequence). The CDR3 runs 18 residues. With 5 bases removed from V and 0 bases from J, the gap between germline ends came to 20 bases. The CDR3 loop is CASSVTAGAAVSYNEQFF. The CDR3 region has the DNA TGTGCCAGTAGTGTAACTGCAGGGGCAGCGGTCTCCTACAATGAGCAGTTCTTC.

The sample holds many counts of this clonotype. The chain uses TRBV5-1 and TRBJ2-3; 8 positions match TRBD1. Germline V gene data show CDR1 as SGHRS and CDR2 as YFSETQ. J gave up 6 bases and V 4 bases, and 13 bases lay outside the gene matches. CDR3 size: 16 residues. The CDR3 region has the DNA TGCGCCAGCAGCCCGGGACAGGTTTTCGGTTGGGATACGCAGTATTTT. It translates to CASSPGQVFGWDTQYF. Full variable domain (rest looked up from reference TRBV5-1 and TRBJ2-3): KAGVTQTPRYLIKTRGQQVTLSCSPISGHRSVSWYQQTPGQGLQFLFEYFSETQRNKGNFPGRFSGRQFSNSRSEMNVSTLELGDSALYLCASSPGQVFGWDTQYFGPGTRLTVL.

In its sample, this clonotype was seen many times. The chain carries TRBV5-1 and TRBJ2-1; 10 positions agree with TRBD1. Germline V gives CDR1 SGHRS, CDR2 YFSETQ. The CDR3 totals 14 residues. Germline trimming cut 4 bases from V and 13 bases from J; bases unmatched to any gene: 11. The CDR3 region is CASSPTDRGLHQFF. In DNA form, the CDR3 reads TGCGCCAGCAGCCCCACGGACAGGGGGTTGCATCAGTTCTTC.

This clonotype was seen repeatedly, ten times or more. J is TRBJ1-3 and V is TRBV7-6, with 10 bases fitting TRBD1. Trimming cost V 5 bases and J 2 bases; bases outside gene matches: 6. This CDR3 comprises 16 residues. In germline, CDR1 is SGHVS, CDR2 FNYEAQ. CDR3: CASSLKTGGPGNTIYF. In nucleotides, the CDR3 is TGTGCCAGCAGCCTTAAGACAGGGGGCCCTGGAAACACCATATATTTT.

This clonotype was detected once. A read error is possible here, since a much larger clone lies one base away. The gene calls are TRBV5-1 and TRBJ2-2; D may be TRBD1 (6 bases). Germline loops: CDR1 SGHRS, CDR2 YFSETQ. V lost 7 bases and J 0 bases, leaving 16 bases between the germline ends. There are 16 residues in the CDR3. CDR3 sequence (DNA): TGCGCCAGCGGTCTGGACAGTCAGGCGAACACCGGGGAGCTGTTTTTT. It is translated as CASGLDSQANTGELFF.

This clonotype came up many times. The genes are TRBV6-2 or TRBV6-3 and TRBJ1-5, with D perhaps matching TRBD1 (5 bases). V gave up 6 bases and J gave up 2 bases, with 17 bases separating them. CDR1 is MNHEY and CDR2 is SVGEGT in the germline V gene. The CDR3 runs 16 residues. Written as DNA, the CDR3 is TGTGCCAGCAGCCCCCCGACGGCGGGGGGCAATCAGCCCCAGCATTTT. Its translation: CASSPPTAGGNQPQHF.

This clonotype was counted at least ten times. The rearrangement joins TRBV5-1 to TRBJ2-7, with 10 bases matching TRBD2. In germline, CDR1 is SGHRS, CDR2 YFSETQ. V lost 5 bases, J lost 2 bases, and 7 bases stayed unmatched. The CDR3 is made up of 15 amino acids. CDR3 nucleotides: TGCGCCAGCAGTACGTCTAGCGGGGGTACCTACGAGCAGTACTTC. Encoded protein: CASSTSSGGTYEQYF.

Many counts were recorded for this clonotype. The chain recombines TRBV24-1 with TRBJ1-1, with TRBD1 matching over 8 bases. Germline-derived CDR1 and CDR2 are KGHDR and SFDVKD. The CDR3 sequence is 15 residues long. Trimming cost V 5 bases and J 4 bases; bases outside gene matches: 8. The CDR3 DNA is TGTGCCACCAGTGGAACAGGGGGGACGAGCACTGAAGCTTTCTTT. Translated, it gives CATSGTGGTSTEAFF.

This clonotype was counted between two and nine times. This chain links TRBV4-2 with TRBJ1-5; perhaps TRBD1 as D (5 bases). CDR3 length equals 15 residues. Germline V lookup: CDR1 LGHNA, CDR2 YNFKEQ. Trimming pared 8 bases from V and 7 bases from J, leaving 21 bases between. CDR3 in DNA: TGTGCCAGCGGCCCGGGGGGTGGAGGGCTGCAGCCCCAGCATTTT. Protein sequence: CASGPGGGGLQPQHF.

This clonotype was recorded at least ten times. The V call is TRBV6-5, the J call TRBJ1-4, with D possibly matching TRBD1 (5 bases). CDR1 is MNHEY and CDR2 is SVGAGI in the germline V gene. V lost 0 bases to trimming and J lost 8 bases, with 13 bases between them. The CDR3 length is 15 residues. DNA for the CDR3: TGTGCCAGCAGTTACTCCGACAGCCCGAGGGAAAAACTGTTTTTT. Translated: CASSYSDSPREKLFF.

This clonotype was detected ten times or more. J is TRBJ1-5 and V is TRBV6-2 or TRBV6-3; D is ambiguous. CDR1 is MNHEY and CDR2 is SVGEGT in the germline V gene. The CDR3 has 15 amino acids. The V and J ends lost 0 bases and 3 bases respectively, with 9 bases between them. The CDR3 region has the DNA TGTGCCAGCAGTTACTCGATGCGGATCAATCAGCCCCAGCATTTT. It specifies CASSYSMRINQPQHF.

This clonotype was seen ten or more times. The rearrangement joins TRBV12-3 or TRBV12-4 to TRBJ2-5; 10 bases are shared with TRBD1. Trimming took 4 bases from V and 4 from J; bases not matched to a gene: 3. The CDR3 runs to 14 residues. This CDR3 reads CASSWTGGGETQYF. In DNA form, the CDR3 reads TGTGCCAGCAGTTGGACAGGGGGAGGAGAGACCCAGTACTTC.

This clonotype has ten or more counts. J is TRBJ1-1 and V is TRBV9; D is perhaps TRBD1 (5 bases). This CDR3 spans 16 amino acids. CDR1 is SGDLS and CDR2 is YYNGEE in the germline V gene. V shed 2 bases and J shed 6 bases, with 20 bases lying between them. For the CDR3, the DNA is TGTGCCAGCAGCGTGCGGGACGGTGGGGGATACGCTGAAGCTTTCTTT. Translation gives CASSVRDGGGYAEAFF. The complete variable domain, with remaining parts taken from reference TRBV9 and TRBJ1-1, reads DSGVTQTPKHLITATGQRVTLRCSPRSGDLSVYWYQQSLDQGLQFLIQYYNGEERAKGNILERFSAQQFPDLHSELNLSSLELGDSALYFCASSVRDGGGYAEAFFGQGTRLTVV.